The sample holds many counts of the clone carrying this TCR beta chain. The ends lost 0 bases at V and 4 bases at J; junction bases unmatched: 7. Per germline, CDR1 KGHDR and CDR2 SFDVKD. This CDR3 spans 16 amino acids. The sample is drawn from a study of T cells in Graves' hyperthyroidism and ophthalmopathy. Amplified TCR beta CDR3 regions derived from RNA transcripts. First-round RT-PCR with HTBI primers amplified the TCR CDR3 region. TCRdb reanalysed the multiplex PCR reads using MiXCR and keeps one entry per CDR3 protein. Of roughly 700,000 distinct CDR3 sequences listed, approximately 14% are singletons. Patients having uncontrolled infection, another autoimmune disease, pregnancy or lactation were not included.

The source material was blood. The sequence came from a woman under 30 with Graves' hyperthyroidism. The chain employs TRBV24-1 and TRBJ2-7, with 8 bases lining up with TRBD1. The CDR3 DNA reads TGTGCCACCAGTGATTTGCACCAGGGGGCGAAGTACGAGCAGTACTTC. Protein: CATSDLHQGAKYEQYF.